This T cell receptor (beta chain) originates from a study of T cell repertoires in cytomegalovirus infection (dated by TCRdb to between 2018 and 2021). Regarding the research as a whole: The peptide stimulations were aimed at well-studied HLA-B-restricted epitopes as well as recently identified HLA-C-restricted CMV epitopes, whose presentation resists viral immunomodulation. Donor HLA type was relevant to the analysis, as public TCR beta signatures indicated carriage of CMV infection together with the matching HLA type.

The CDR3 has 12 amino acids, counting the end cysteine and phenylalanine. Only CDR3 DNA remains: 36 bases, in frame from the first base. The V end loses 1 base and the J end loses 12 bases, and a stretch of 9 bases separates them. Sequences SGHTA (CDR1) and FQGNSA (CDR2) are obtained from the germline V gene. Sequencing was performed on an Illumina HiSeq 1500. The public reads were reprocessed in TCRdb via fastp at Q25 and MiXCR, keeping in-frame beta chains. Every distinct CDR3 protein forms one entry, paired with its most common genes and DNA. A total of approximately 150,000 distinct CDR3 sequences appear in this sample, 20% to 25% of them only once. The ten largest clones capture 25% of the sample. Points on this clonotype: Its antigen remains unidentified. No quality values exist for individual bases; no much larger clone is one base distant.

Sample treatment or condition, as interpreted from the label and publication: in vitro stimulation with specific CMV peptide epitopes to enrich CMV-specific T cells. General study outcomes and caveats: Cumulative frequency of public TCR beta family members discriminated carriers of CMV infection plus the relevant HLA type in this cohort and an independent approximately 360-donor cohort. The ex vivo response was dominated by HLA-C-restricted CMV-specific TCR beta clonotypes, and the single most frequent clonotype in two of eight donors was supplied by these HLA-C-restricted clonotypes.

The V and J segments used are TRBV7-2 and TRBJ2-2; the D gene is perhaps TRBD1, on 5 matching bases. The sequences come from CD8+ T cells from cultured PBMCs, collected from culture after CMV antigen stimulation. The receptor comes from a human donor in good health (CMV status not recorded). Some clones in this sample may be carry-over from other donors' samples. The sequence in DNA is TGTGCCAGCAGCTTAGAGGGGCTGAAGCTGTTTTTT. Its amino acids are CASSLEGLKLFF.